These T cell receptor beta chains were read from a single sample in a study of CD8 T cells in Susac syndrome. Each CDR3 protein is one row after TCRdb ran MiXCR on the immunoSEQ multiplex PCR reads. This sample has 400,000 to 550,000 distinct CDR3 sequences; around 85% occur once, and the top ten carry under 0.15%. The sequenced material came from CD8+ T cells from PBMCs. The receptors were sampled from a human donor with multiple sclerosis. CDR3s include the opening cysteine and the closing phenylalanine or tryptophan. The order of the fields is V gene, D gene, CDR3 protein. The D gene is left open where the match is weak.

>TRBV29-1|.
CSAKPGATEAFF
>TRBV7-9|.
CASSGQSANTEAFF
>TRBV2|.
CASSDSRGAAYGYTF
>TRBV27|TRBD1
CASSSGTGDITEAFF
>TRBV4-1|.
CASSTVGDNEQFF
>TRBV28|.
CASSPTRDTFSYEQYF
>TRBV20-1|.
CSARDKGREAFF
>TRBV11-2|TRBD2
CASSPGLAGARSSYNEQFF
>TRBV3-1|.
CASSHRSSGANVLTF
>TRBV5-1|.
CASSTNTGTGEAFF
>TRBV4-1|.
CASSQVGDPYEQYF
>TRBV6-5|.
CATTEGGTGELFF
>TRBV12-3/TRBV12-4|.
CASRGSRETQYF
>TRBV5-1|TRBD1
CASSAQTGGRTDTQYF
>TRBV13|.
CASSFAEPREQFF
>TRBV7-8|.
CASSRASDTQYF
>TRBV20-1|TRBD2
CSARERTAGVVNEQFF
>TRBV7-8|.
CASSSNRERTYEQYF
>TRBV30|TRBD1
CAWSGQGDQPQHF
>TRBV12-3/TRBV12-4|.
CASSSFGGPPYEQYF
>TRBV19|.
CASSMWDTEAFF
>TRBV29-1|.
CSVLGEITYNEQFF
>TRBV5-1|TRBD2
CASSRGLAGEGSNEQFF
>TRBV20-1|TRBD1
CSARFQEGQSSEAFF
>TRBV28|TRBD1
CASSSGQGAREQYF
>TRBV28|.
CASSFFLKGLKDNTGELFF
>TRBV4-1|.
CASSQNRGTSTDTQYF
>TRBV28|.
CAANQGSVQETQYF
>TRBV5-1|.
CASSLEAGSYEQYF
>TRBV6-5|.
CASSYSPQVNTEAFF
>TRBV4-1|.
CASSQPGEGEAFF
>TRBV4-1|.
CASSRYGQPQHF
>TRBV7-9|TRBD2
CASSRRLELAGGPPDTQYF
>TRBV5-4|.
CASSLLLRMKDQPQHF
>TRBV5-1|.
CASSLEGEIFTDTQYF
>TRBV6-5|TRBD1
CASSYDGARQGRRSYEQYF
>TRBV13|.
CASSTELLRGDEQFF
>TRBV7-9|.
CASSSSGGATEAFF
>TRBV6-1|.
CASKSYGNTEAFF
>TRBV10-2|.
CASSETGSLYNEQFF
>TRBV29-1|.
CSVEWERGAYNEQFF
>TRBV4-1|.
CASSQPGVYNSPLHF
>TRBV2|.
CARRDYGYTF
>TRBV5-1|TRBD1
CASSFTGGYNEQFF
>TRBV4-1|TRBD2
CASSQEDPGGGLNTGELFF
>TRBV15|.
CATMGTTFPEGYTF
>TRBV14|.
CASSQFGGYGYTF
>TRBV29-1|TRBD1
CSAQGGYQGEAFF
>TRBV12-5|.
CASGWGPTGLNTEAFF
>TRBV10-3|.
CAISEIEGRRYGYTF